One and the same sample provided the 13 T cell receptor beta chains below, sequenced in a study of pediatric ulcerative colitis. During colonoscopy, one to two rectal pinch biopsies were collected. Profiling relied on immunoSEQ multiplex PCR, and the TCRdb table lists in-frame clones only, not all of them. The sample includes approximately 17,000 clones, approximately 80% of them seen just once. The sequenced sample was gut tissue. The source is a boy younger than 18 who was a control in a study of pediatric ulcerative colitis.

This clone appeared a single time. The chain uses TRBV18 and TRBJ2-7, with 11 nucleotides matching TRBD2. CDR3 length: 19 residues. V dropped 3 bases and J dropped 1; count of bases not matched to a gene: 14. Germline V lookup: CDR1 KGHSH, CDR2 LQKENI. In DNA form, the CDR3 reads TGTGCCAGCTCACCTCTAGCGCTAGCGGGAGGCGCACTATCCTACGAGCAGTACTTC. As protein: CASSPLALAGGALSYEQYF.

V is TRBV18 and J is TRBJ1-4; tentatively, D is TRBD1 (5 bases). Germline V CDR1 and CDR2: KGHSH, LQKENI. Trimming took off 1 base at V and 4 bases at J, with 7 bases between the two ends. This CDR3 has 14 amino acids. The CDR3 loop reads CASSPLGDNEKLFF. The CDR3 DNA reads as TGTGCCAGCTCACCACTGGGGGATAATGAAAAACTGTTTTTT.

This clone came up once. The chain uses TRBV4-1 and TRBJ2-7; D uncertain. Germline assignment: CDR1 MGHRA and CDR2 YSYEKL. The CDR3 is 16 residues long. Trimming took off 0 bases at V and 4 bases at J, with 16 bases between the two ends. CDR3 DNA sequence: TGCGCCAGCAGCCAAGATCCCGGTGGGGTCGGGTACGAGCAGTACTTC. It codes for CASSQDPGGVGYEQYF.

The J gene is TRBJ2-1, the V gene TRBV2; 15 positions agree with TRBD2. Germline V CDR1 and CDR2: SNHLY, FYNNEI. J was trimmed by 8 bases and V by 6 bases; bases with no gene match: 14. The CDR3 extends over 18 amino acids. DNA for the CDR3: TGTGCCAGCAGACGCGGGACTAGCGGGAGGACCCGCTGGGATGAGCAGTTCTTC. This translates into CASRRGTSGRTRWDEQFF.

The rearrangement uses TRBV6-1 and TRBJ2-3; the D is unclear. The CDR3 extends over 15 amino acids. Deletions cut 8 bases from V and 2 bases from J, with 17 bases between. CDR1 and CDR2 from the germline V gene are MNHNS and SASEGT. Written as DNA, the CDR3 is TGTGCCAGCTCCACCACCGGGTTCGACACAGATACGCAGTATTTT. Translation gives CASSTTGFDTDTQYF.

The gene calls are TRBV18 and TRBJ2-2; D is perhaps TRBD1 (7 bases). The CDR3 has 15 residues. CDR1 is KGHSH and CDR2 is LQKENI in the germline V gene. V was trimmed by 0 bases and J by 6 bases, leaving 11 bases between them. The CDR3 here is CASSPPTGEAGELFF. The CDR3 DNA reads TGTGCCAGCTCACCACCTACAGGGGAGGCCGGGGAGCTGTTTTTT. Full variable domain (rest looked up from reference TRBV18 and TRBJ2-2): NAGVMQNPRHLVRRRGQEARLRCSPMKGHSHVYWYRQLPEEGLKFMVYLQKENIIDESGMPKERFSAEFPKEGPSILRIQQVVRGDSAAYFCASSPPTGEAGELFFGEGSRLTVL.

V usage is TRBV19 and J usage is TRBJ1-5; D possibly corresponds to TRBD1 (6 bases). Germline CDR1 reads LNHDA; CDR2 reads SQIVND (reference sequence). This CDR3 region has 16 residues. V was trimmed by 5 bases and J by 0 bases, leaving 14 bases between them. CDR3 protein: CASSPRQDHSNQPQHF. The CDR3 nucleotides are TGTGCCAGTAGTCCCCGACAGGACCATAGCAATCAGCCCCAGCATTTT.

The chain couples TRBV9 to TRBJ1-1, with D hard to call. The V end lost 1 base, the J end lost 4 bases, and 8 bases lay between the germline ends. CDR3 length: 13 residues. Per the germline V gene, CDR1 is SGDLS and CDR2 is YYNGEE. DNA of the CDR3: TGTGCCAGCAGCGTAACGCTGTTCACTGAAGCTTTCTTT. Translation: CASSVTLFTEAFF.

This clone showed up just once. The CDR3 is CASSTQGLDELFF. The CDR3 DNA follows: TGTGCCAGCAGTACTCAGGGCCTCGACGAGCTGTTTTTT. The chain couples TRBV28 to TRBJ2-2; a possible D gene is TRBD1 (5 bases). Per the germline V gene, CDR1 is MDHEN and CDR2 is SYDVKM. The ends were cut back, 5 bases at V and 11 bases at J, with 15 bases in the middle. This CDR3 contains 13 residues.

This clone was recorded only once. The V and J genes are TRBV28 and TRBJ1-4; 8 bases match TRBD1. V shed 6 bases, J shed 8 bases, and the junction held 8 bases outside the gene matches. The CDR3 contains 14 residues. The germline V gene has CDR1 MDHEN and CDR2 SYDVKM. CDR3 loop: CASRTQGVLEKLFF. The DNA of the CDR3 is TGTGCCAGCAGGACACAGGGGGTTCTCGAAAAACTGTTTTTT. The variable domain in full, with the rest retrieved from reference TRBV28 and TRBJ1-4, is DVKVTQSSRYLVKRTGEKVFLECVQDMDHENMFWYRQDPGLGLRLIYFSYDVKMKEKGDIPEGYSVSREKKERFSLILESASTNQTSMYLCASRTQGVLEKLFFGSGTQLSVL.

The J gene is TRBJ2-3, the V gene TRBV27; 8 bases fit TRBD2. The ends lost 5 bases at V and 6 bases at J; junction bases unmatched: 10. CDR3 size: 15 residues. CDR1 MNHEY and CDR2 SMNVEV come from the germline V gene (reference sequence). The CDR3 sequence: CASSPPGGARDTQYF. Written as DNA, the CDR3 is TGTGCCAGCAGTCCCCCGGGGGGGGCAAGGGATACGCAGTATTTT.

The V gene is TRBV28, the J gene TRBJ2-7; D remains unclear. Germline CDR1 is MDHEN and CDR2 is SYDVKM. The CDR3 consists of 15 residues. The V gene lost 6 bases and the J gene lost 2 bases, with 17 bases spanning the gap. The CDR3 DNA follows: TGTGCCAGCAGCCAGAATGAGGACGGCCCCTACGAGCAGTACTTC. Its protein is CASSQNEDGPYEQYF. The variable domain in full, with the rest retrieved from reference TRBV28 and TRBJ2-7, is DVKVTQSSRYLVKRTGEKVFLECVQDMDHENMFWYRQDPGLGLRLIYFSYDVKMKEKGDIPEGYSVSREKKERFSLILESASTNQTSMYLCASSQNEDGPYEQYFGPGTRLTVT.

The chain has TRBV7-2 and TRBJ1-5; the D is unclear. The CDR3 length is 13 residues. V gave up 3 bases and J gave up 3 bases, with 6 bases separating them. Germline assignment: CDR1 SGHTA and CDR2 FQGNSA. The CDR3 DNA reads TGTGCCAGCAGCTTTCAGTTCAATCAGCCCCAGCATTTT. Amino acid sequence: CASSFQFNQPQHF.